This T cell receptor beta chain appears in the sequencing data of a study of response to subunit inactivated influenza vaccine. Germline V CDR1 and CDR2: LNHNV, YYDKDF (reference sequence). CDR3 length: 16 residues. The V segment lost 0 bases and the J segment 6 bases; nucleotides outside the gene matches: 2. Findings and caveats of the study: New T cells are recruited in small numbers by each seasonal influenza vaccination, according to the authors' suggestion.

TCRdb redid the calling of the RT-PCR reads with MiXCR, one entry per CDR3 protein. In the table there are about 240,000 distinct CDR3 sequences, over 9% of which are singletons. This clonotype was seen a handful of times. Its antigen is still unknown. The TCR originated in a man aged 50-59 years who received an inactivated influenza vaccine. The V call is TRBV15, the J call TRBJ2-3, with 14 positions matching TRBD2. Here the sequenced sample was non-naive T cells sorted from PBMCs, taken 14 to 15 days before vaccination. The CDR3 here is CATSRDRLAGGDTQYF. The CDR3 region has the DNA TGTGCCACCAGCAGAGATAGACTAGCGGGAGGGGATACGCAGTATTTT.